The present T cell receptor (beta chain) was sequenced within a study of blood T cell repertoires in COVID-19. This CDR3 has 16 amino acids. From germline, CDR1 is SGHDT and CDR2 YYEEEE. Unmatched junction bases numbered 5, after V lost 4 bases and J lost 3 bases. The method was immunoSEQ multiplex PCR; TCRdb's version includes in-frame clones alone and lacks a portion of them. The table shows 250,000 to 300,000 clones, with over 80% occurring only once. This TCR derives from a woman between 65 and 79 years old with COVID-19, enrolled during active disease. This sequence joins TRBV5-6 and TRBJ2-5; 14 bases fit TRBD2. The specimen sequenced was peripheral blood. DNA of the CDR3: TGTGCCAGCAGCCCGGGACTAGCGGGAGAAGAAGAGACCCAGTACTTC. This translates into CASSPGLAGEEETQYF.